This passage covers 27 T cell receptor beta chains from one sample sequenced in a study of cytomegalovirus exposure and HLA in healthy donors (dated 2017 in TCRdb). The library was prepared using the immunoSEQ multiplex PCR assay. A mixture of 60 forward primers for TCR Vbeta segments and 13 reverse primers for TCR Jbeta segments was used in the multiplex PCR. The source is immuneACCESS, and TCRdb retained only in-frame sequences with V and J called. Part of the clones is not carried over; for the studies checked, unresolved V genes explain less than half of this, and the remainder is unexplained. The sample data list roughly 190,000 clones, and about four fifths of these were observed just once. Jointly, the top ten make up about 1.7% of the sample. What was sequenced was PBMCs. These receptors all come from a woman aged 18-29 years in good health and CMV-seronegative.

The CDR3 bases are TGTGCCAGCAGTGAAAGTGGTCGCGAGACAACGACCCAGTACTTC. Its protein product is CASSESGRETTTQYF. The chain combines TRBV2 with TRBJ2-5; D gene unclear. CDR3 length: 15 amino acids. The V gene lost 2 bases and the J gene lost 7 bases, with 17 bases spanning the gap. Germline assignment: CDR1 SNHLY and CDR2 FYNNEI.

V usage is TRBV6-5 and J usage is TRBJ1-1; D may be TRBD1 (5 bases). This CDR3 has 14 amino acids. The V gene's germline CDR1 is MNHEY and CDR2 SVGAGI. The V gene lost 5 bases and the J gene lost 2 bases, with 12 bases spanning the gap. CDR3 in amino acids: CASSEVGGNTEAFF. The CDR3 DNA follows: TGTGCCAGCAGTGAAGTCGGGGGAAACACTGAAGCTTTCTTT.

The rearrangement joins TRBV5-1 to TRBJ1-1; 9 bases line up with TRBD1. V trimming: 6 bases; J trimming: 4 bases; junction bases outside the gene matches: 1. This CDR3 is built from 12 residues. Germline V lookup: CDR1 SGHRS, CDR2 YFSETQ. This CDR3 is CASKGQGTEAFF. CDR3 sequence (DNA): TGCGCCAGCAAGGGACAGGGCACTGAAGCTTTCTTT.

J is TRBJ2-1 and V is TRBV6-6; D may be TRBD2 (6 bases). V shed 2 bases and J shed 4 bases, with 12 bases lying between them. Per the germline V gene, CDR1 is MNHNY and CDR2 is SVGAGI (reference sequence). The CDR3 has 15 amino acids. The CDR3 is CASSYRTGTYNEQFF. CDR3 coding DNA: TGTGCCAGCAGTTACCGGACTGGGACTTACAATGAGCAGTTCTTC.

J is TRBJ2-7 and V is TRBV7-2, with 7 nucleotides matching TRBD1. This CDR3 is 14 amino acids long. The junction had 4 bases not matched to a gene; V was cut back by 5 bases and J by 0 bases. CDR1 is SGHTA and CDR2 is FQGNSA in the germline V gene. CDR3 nucleotides: TGTGCCAGCAGCGCAGGGACAGCCTCCTACGAGCAGTACTTC. It encodes CASSAGTASYEQYF.

This clone was seen a handful of times. Other DNA sequences in the same sample also yield this CDR3. The rearrangement links TRBV5-1 to TRBJ2-3; TRBD1 agrees at 7 bases. The germline gives CDR1 SGHRS, CDR2 YFSETQ. The CDR3 spans 14 residues. J gave up 1 base and V 3 bases, and 2 bases lay outside the gene matches. In nucleotides, the CDR3 is TGCGCCAGCAGCTCAGGACAGGGCACAGATACGCAGTATTTT. Protein product: CASSSGQGTDTQYF.

This clone was observed a single time. The chain combines TRBV18 with TRBJ2-7; 9 nucleotides agree with TRBD1. Germline V CDR1 and CDR2: KGHSH, LQKENI. Trimming removed 4 bases from V and 2 bases from J; junction bases left unmatched: 6. This CDR3 has 15 residues. For the CDR3, the DNA is TGTGCCAGCTCACGGGGACAGGGACCAACCTACGAGCAGTACTTC. Translation gives CASSRGQGPTYEQYF.

The chain recombines TRBV5-1 with TRBJ2-1, with TRBD2 as a possible D gene (6 bases). The CDR3 contains 16 residues. V lost 3 bases and J lost 2, with 15 bases in between. CDR1 is SGHRS and CDR2 is YFSETQ in the germline V gene. The CDR3 DNA sequence: TGCGCCAGCAGCTCTTGGGGCGGGGTCCCCTACAATGAGCAGTTCTTC. Protein: CASSSWGGVPYNEQFF.

The rearrangement uses TRBV14 and TRBJ2-5, with D possibly TRBD2 on 5 matching bases. V was trimmed by 0 bases and J by 3 bases, leaving 11 bases between them. The CDR3 length is 15 residues. The germline V gene has CDR1 SGHDN and CDR2 FVKESK. For the CDR3, the DNA is TGTGCCAGCAGCCAAGATCTGTCAGCGGAAGAGACCCAGTACTTC. This sequence encodes CASSQDLSAEETQYF.

V gene TRBV19 combines with J gene TRBJ1-5; D is unclear. Trimming removed 3 bases at V and 1 base at J, with 16 bases between. From germline, CDR1 is LNHDA and CDR2 SQIVND (reference sequence). This CDR3 is built from 17 residues. The CDR3 DNA follows: TGTGCCAGTAGTATTGGCCTAGGAGGCGCAAGCAATCAGCCCCAGCATTTT. This gives the protein CASSIGLGGASNQPQHF.

This chain uses TRBV7-2 with TRBJ1-1; possibly TRBD1 for D (6 bases). Germline CDR1 is SGHTA and CDR2 is FQGNSA. The CDR3 sequence is 17 residues long. Trimming shortened V by 5 bases and J by 0 bases, and 19 bases separated the two germline ends. CDR3 in amino acids: CASSPQGPRLMNTEAFF. CDR3 nucleotide sequence: TGTGCCAGCAGCCCACAGGGCCCCCGCCTCATGAACACTGAAGCTTTCTTT.

J is TRBJ2-1 and V is TRBV11-2; maybe TRBD2 (6 bases). V shed 5 bases and J shed 0 bases, with 8 bases lying between them. The germline gives CDR1 SGHAT, CDR2 FQNNGV. The CDR3 has 14 amino acids. The CDR3 is CASSGGSSYNEQFF. As DNA, the CDR3 is TGTGCCAGCAGCGGGGGGAGCTCCTACAATGAGCAGTTCTTC.

The sample holds one count of this clone. The chain combines TRBV27 with TRBJ2-3, with D possibly being TRBD1 (7 bases). There are 18 residues in the CDR3. Per the germline V gene, CDR1 is MNHEY and CDR2 is SMNVEV (reference sequence). V lost 0 bases to trimming and J lost 4 bases, with 20 bases between them. The CDR3 region has the DNA TGTGCCAGCAGTTTATCGATTATGGCAGGGGGGAGGTCAGATACGCAGTATTTT. Its translation is CASSLSIMAGGRSDTQYF.

This chain links TRBV7-2 with TRBJ1-2; 8 nucleotides agree with TRBD1. Looked up from germline, CDR1 is SGHTA and CDR2 is FQGNSA. The CDR3 is 14 residues long. Losses at the gene ends were 4 bases for V and 4 bases for J; bases not matched to a gene: 5. The CDR3 DNA reads as TGTGCCAGCAGCTCCCGGGACAGGAGCTATGGCTACACCTTC. This encodes CASSSRDRSYGYTF.

This sequence joins TRBV9 and TRBJ2-3; 12 bases are shared with TRBD2. The ends lost 0 bases at V and 3 bases at J; junction bases unmatched: 2. Per the germline V gene, CDR1 is SGDLS and CDR2 is YYNGEE. The CDR3 has 16 residues. The CDR3 sequence: CASSVGTSGVTDTQYF. The CDR3 coding sequence is TGTGCCAGCAGCGTAGGGACTAGCGGGGTGACAGATACGCAGTATTTT.

V and J are TRBV5-6 and TRBJ1-6; no firm D call. Germline V gives CDR1 SGHDT, CDR2 YYEEEE. The V and J ends lost 4 bases and 2 bases respectively, with 13 bases between them. CDR3 length: 16 amino acids. CDR3 amino acids: CASSPVGSAYNSPLHF. The CDR3 bases are TGTGCCAGCAGCCCTGTTGGGAGCGCCTATAATTCACCCCTCCACTTT.

The chain joins TRBV2 to TRBJ2-1; 10 bases fit TRBD2. This CDR3 comprises 15 residues. The ends lost 3 bases at V and 4 bases at J; junction bases unmatched: 3. Germline CDR1 reads SNHLY; CDR2 reads FYNNEI. CDR3 coding DNA: TGTGCCAGCAGTGACGGGACTAGCGCGTACAATGAGCAGTTCTTC. It yields the protein CASSDGTSAYNEQFF.

The V call is TRBV7-8, the J call TRBJ2-7; 8 bases map to TRBD2. The germline gives CDR1 SGHVS, CDR2 FQNEAQ. The CDR3 sequence is 15 residues long. V dropped 6 bases and J dropped 0; count of bases not matched to a gene: 7. The CDR3 protein is CASSPSGSFSYEQYF. Written as DNA, the CDR3 is TGTGCCAGCAGTCCCAGCGGGAGTTTCTCCTACGAGCAGTACTTC.

This rearrangement joins TRBV15 to TRBJ1-5; D gene ambiguous. Germline V lookup: CDR1 LNHNV, CDR2 YYDKDF (reference sequence). V was pared by 5 bases and J by 0 bases, with 11 bases between. The CDR3 is 15 residues long. CDR3 residues: CATSGSGDSNQPQHF. CDR3 sequence (DNA): TGTGCCACCAGCGGATCGGGAGATAGCAATCAGCCCCAGCATTTT.

The chain couples TRBV19 to TRBJ2-5; 9 positions agree with TRBD1. J gave up 5 bases and V 6 bases, and 4 bases lay outside the gene matches. The germline V gene has CDR1 LNHDA and CDR2 SQIVND (reference sequence). The CDR3 has 13 residues. This CDR3 reads CASSGQGRETQYF. CDR3 DNA sequence: TGTGCCAGTAGCGGACAGGGGCGGGAGACCCAGTACTTC.

V is TRBV27 and J is TRBJ2-7; 7 bases are a match to TRBD1. Germline V lookup: CDR1 MNHEY, CDR2 SMNVEV (reference sequence). This CDR3 comprises 14 residues. Unmatched junction bases numbered 7, after V lost 5 bases and J lost 3 bases. The CDR3 DNA sequence: TGTGCCAGCAGTCTGACGGGACAGCGCTACGAGCAGTACTTC. It specifies CASSLTGQRYEQYF.

The gene calls are TRBV5-1 and TRBJ2-3; D is ambiguous. In germline, CDR1 is SGHRS, CDR2 YFSETQ. This CDR3 is 16 amino acids long. Trimming cost V 1 base and J 1 base, with 13 bases left between them. The CDR3 DNA reads TGCGCCAGCAGCTTGAGTGGCGGAGAGCGCACAGATACGCAGTATTTT. Amino acid sequence: CASSLSGGERTDTQYF.

The chain recombines TRBV11-3 with TRBJ2-1; D is perhaps TRBD1 (5 bases). Trimming removed 6 bases at V and 0 bases at J, with 12 bases between. Germline lookup yields CDR1 SGHNT and CDR2 YENEEA. The CDR3 has 15 amino acids. CDR3: CASRQFRDSYNEQFF. CDR3 coding DNA: TGTGCCAGCAGACAATTCAGGGACTCCTACAATGAGCAGTTCTTC.

A few counts support this clone. The chain combines TRBV6-1 with TRBJ2-7; TRBD1 aligns across 10 bases. Trimming cost V 11 bases and J 0 bases; bases outside gene matches: 4. The CDR3 contains 13 residues. Germline V gives CDR1 MNHNS, CDR2 SASEGT. CDR3 residues: CACRDRGSYEQYV. The CDR3 DNA sequence: TGTGCCTGCCGGGACAGGGGCTCCTACGAGCAGTACGTC.

This clone showed up just a few times. This chain joins TRBV28 and TRBJ2-2, with TRBD2 as a possible D gene (6 bases). Trimming stripped 6 bases from V and 1 base from J, with 12 bases between. CDR3 length: 15 residues. From germline, CDR1 is MDHEN and CDR2 SYDVKM. The CDR3 protein is CASRGPGLNTGELFF. DNA for the CDR3: TGTGCCAGCAGAGGTCCGGGACTGAACACCGGGGAGCTGTTTTTT.

The rearrangement joins TRBV28 to TRBJ2-5; 7 bases match TRBD2. This CDR3 region has 17 residues. Germline V gene lookup returns CDR1 MDHEN and CDR2 SYDVKM. Trimming at V came to 5 bases and at J to 7 bases, leaving 19 bases not matched to a gene. The CDR3 spells CASSPDIPQRGTRTQYF. As DNA, the CDR3 is TGTGCCAGCAGTCCTGACATTCCCCAGCGGGGAACTCGGACCCAGTACTTC.

J is TRBJ2-4 and V is TRBV19, with D tentatively TRBD1 (6 bases). Germline-derived CDR1 and CDR2 are LNHDA and SQIVND (reference sequence). The CDR3 spans 14 residues. V dropped 7 bases and J dropped 6 bases, with 16 bases sitting between them. CDR3 protein: CASTQPGDANIQYF. The CDR3 region has the DNA TGTGCCAGTACCCAACCAGGGGATGCAAACATTCAGTACTTC. Together with reference TRBV19 and TRBJ2-4, the CDR3 gives the full variable domain: DGGITQSPKYLFRKEGQNVTLSCEQNLNHDAMYWYRQDPGQGLRLIYYSQIVNDFQKGDIAEGYSVSREKKESFPLTVTSAQKNPTAFYLCASTQPGDANIQYFGAGTRLSVL.